Below are 19 T cell receptor beta chains sequenced from a single sample in a study of shared clonotypes between healthy human individuals (TCRdb year 2020). Receptors were amplified or captured by the immunoSEQ multiplex PCR assay. The table comes from immuneACCESS by way of TCRdb, which keeps in-frame sequences with V and J called. Part of the clones is missing from these tables; in studies checked, under half for an unresolved V gene and the rest for unknown reasons. This sample comprises about 650,000 clones, roughly 95% of them detected only once. 0.085% to 0.11% of the sample lies in the top ten. CD8 naive samples were obtained by positive selection for CCR7 among CD45RO-negative cells, yielding a CD45RA+CCR7+ population from which TemRA cells were excluded. What was sequenced was naive CD8+ T cells sorted from blood. The cell subset or site label of this sample denotes: CD45RA+CCR7+. The receptors shown here come from a woman aged 25 to 45 in good health.

The chain uses TRBV28 and TRBJ2-6; no firm D call. The V and J ends lost 3 bases and 3 bases respectively, with 15 bases between them. Germline-derived CDR1 and CDR2 are MDHEN and SYDVKM. The CDR3 is 17 residues long. The DNA of the CDR3 is TGTGCCAGCAGTTTCTCCCGCAGCAGCTATGGGGCCAACGTCCTGACTTTC. Amino acid sequence: CASSFSRSSYGANVLTF. The full variable domain, its missing parts supplied by reference TRBV28 and TRBJ2-6, is DVKVTQSSRYLVKRTGEKVFLECVQDMDHENMFWYRQDPGLGLRLIYFSYDVKMKEKGDIPEGYSVSREKKERFSLILESASTNQTSMYLCASSFSRSSYGANVLTFGAGSRLTVL.

V is TRBV7-2 and J is TRBJ2-7, with D tentatively TRBD2 (5 bases). This CDR3 has 14 amino acids. Per germline, CDR1 SGHTA and CDR2 FQGNSA. V dropped 1 base and J dropped 4 bases, with 11 bases sitting between them. The CDR3 DNA sequence: TGTGCCAGCAGCTTAGACAGAGGAGGTTACGAGCAGTACTTC. This gives the protein CASSLDRGGYEQYF.

The V call is TRBV27, the J call TRBJ2-7, with 7 bases lining up with TRBD1. Germline V gene lookup returns CDR1 MNHEY and CDR2 SMNVEV (reference sequence). V was clipped by 6 bases and J by 2 bases; unmatched bases: 4. The CDR3 is 13 residues long. Written as DNA, the CDR3 is TGTGCCAGCAGCCCAGGGGGTGCCTACGAGCAGTACTTC. Amino acids: CASSPGGAYEQYF.

Only one count was recorded for this clone. The rearrangement joins TRBV7-8 to TRBJ2-1, with 12 nucleotides matching TRBD2. V was pared by 0 bases and J by 5 bases, with 11 bases of the junction left unmatched. This CDR3 comprises 19 residues. Germline CDR1 reads SGHVS; CDR2 reads FQNEAQ. The DNA of the CDR3 is TGTGCCAGCAGCTTAGCGAACTCTAGCGGGAGGGCCTTGGACAATGAGCAGTTCTTC. Protein: CASSLANSSGRALDNEQFF. Drawing the rest from reference TRBV7-8 and TRBJ2-1, the complete variable domain is GAGVSQSPRYKVAKRGQDVALRCDPISGHVSLFWYQQALGQGPEFLTYFQNEAQLDKSGLPSDRFFAERPEGSVSTLKIQRTQQEDSAVYLCASSLANSSGRALDNEQFFGPGTRLTVL.

V usage is TRBV25-1 and J usage is TRBJ2-7; D is ambiguous. V was trimmed by 4 bases and J by 3 bases, leaving 10 bases between them. From germline, CDR1 is MGHDK and CDR2 SYGVNS. The CDR3 contains 13 residues. In DNA form, the CDR3 reads TGTGCCAGCAGTGCCCAGGACCGCTACGAGCAGTACTTC. It translates to CASSAQDRYEQYF.

J is TRBJ1-1 and V is TRBV28; D is perhaps TRBD1 (5 bases). The CDR3 totals 15 residues. From germline, CDR1 is MDHEN and CDR2 SYDVKM. The ends were cut back, 3 bases at V and 1 base at J, with 12 bases in the middle. This CDR3 reads CASSFWGRRNTEAFF. CDR3 in DNA: TGTGCCAGCAGTTTCTGGGGACGGAGGAACACTGAAGCTTTCTTT.

In this sample, this clone turned up once. The chain is built from TRBV14 and TRBJ2-1; D possibly corresponds to TRBD1 (5 bases). V lost 0 bases, J lost 3 bases, and 15 bases lay in between. Germline CDR1 SGHDN, CDR2 FVKESK. The CDR3 consists of 17 residues. CDR3 sequence: CASSQEATASFYNEQFF. The CDR3 coding sequence is TGTGCCAGCAGCCAAGAAGCGACAGCTTCATTCTACAATGAGCAGTTCTTC. The full variable domain, rest sourced from reference TRBV14 and TRBJ2-1, is EAGVTQFPSHSVIEKGQTVTLRCDPISGHDNLYWYRRVMGKEIKFLLHFVKESKQDESGMPNNRFLAERTGGTYSTLKVQPAELEDSGVYFCASSQEATASFYNEQFFGPGTRLTVL.

This sequence joins TRBV6-6 and TRBJ2-5, with D uncertain. Between the trimmed V and J ends, which lost 5 bases and 2 bases, there was a span of 9 bases. Germline assignment: CDR1 MNHNY and CDR2 SVGAGI (reference sequence). This CDR3 region has 13 residues. The CDR3 loop is CASSTSPQETQYF. CDR3 in DNA: TGTGCCAGCAGTACATCGCCGCAAGAGACCCAGTACTTC.

The rearrangement uses TRBV7-2 and TRBJ1-1; D is perhaps TRBD1 (5 bases). The germline CDR1 and CDR2 sequences are SGHTA and FQGNSA. V was clipped by 5 bases and J by 0 bases, with 25 bases between them. The CDR3 is 19 residues long. The CDR3 region is CASSRWAGTVALLNTEAFF. DNA of the CDR3: TGTGCCAGCAGCCGGTGGGCTGGGACGGTAGCCTTGCTGAACACTGAAGCTTTCTTT.

DNA for the CDR3: TGTGCCAGCAGTTTATATGGGGGCCCCACTGAAGCTTTCTTT. The encoded protein is CASSLYGGPTEAFF. The gene calls are TRBV27 and TRBJ1-1; weak D call: TRBD1 (6 bases). Germline lookup yields CDR1 MNHEY and CDR2 SMNVEV (reference sequence). CDR3 length equals 14 residues. Trimming shortened V by 1 base and J by 4 bases, and 10 bases separated the two germline ends.

The chain links TRBV29-1 to TRBJ2-2; 9 bases align to TRBD1. CDR3 length: 15 residues. J was trimmed by 7 bases and V by 3 bases; bases with no gene match: 9. In germline, CDR1 is SQVTM, CDR2 ANQGSEA. For the CDR3, the DNA is TGCAGCGTTGAGATCTGGGACAGGGAAAGCGGGGAGCTGTTTTTT. This translates into CSVEIWDRESGELFF.

This clone was detected once. The genes are TRBV5-6 and TRBJ1-2; D gene uncertain. This CDR3 region has 13 residues. Trimming removed 5 bases at V and 8 bases at J, with 16 bases between. CDR1 and CDR2 from the germline V gene are SGHDT and YYEEEE. The CDR3 loop is CASSPPGSGGYTF. In DNA form, the CDR3 reads TGTGCCAGCAGTCCCCCGGGGAGCGGGGGCTACACCTTC.

The V and J genes are TRBV5-4 and TRBJ2-3; a weak D match, TRBD2 (6 bases). V lost 4 bases and J 2 bases, leaving 17 bases between the germline ends. Germline CDR1 and CDR2: SGHNT and YYREEE (reference sequence). This CDR3 has 16 amino acids. CDR3 bases: TGTGCCAGCAGCGCCTTTGGGGGGATCCCCACAGATACGCAGTATTTT. Protein: CASSAFGGIPTDTQYF.

The chain combines TRBV7-2 with TRBJ2-1, with D tentatively TRBD1 (5 bases). Trimming shortened V by 7 bases and J by 7 bases, and 14 bases separated the two germline ends. This CDR3 is 13 amino acids long. The germline gives CDR1 SGHTA, CDR2 FQGNSA. The chain's CDR3 is CASTVPRDNEQFF. The CDR3, as DNA: TGTGCCAGCACCGTCCCCAGGGATAATGAGCAGTTCTTC.

The chain combines TRBV28 with TRBJ2-7, with TRBD2 matching over 8 bases. CDR3 length: 14 residues. In germline, CDR1 is MDHEN, CDR2 SYDVKM. The V gene end was trimmed by 5 bases and the J gene end by 2 bases; junction bases not matched to a gene: 5. The chain's CDR3 is CASSGTRSTYEQYF. CDR3 sequence (DNA): TGTGCCAGCAGTGGGACTAGGTCTACCTACGAGCAGTACTTC.

The table lists this clone with a count of one. This chain connects TRBV7-6 to TRBJ1-2; possibly TRBD1 for D (5 bases). CDR1 is SGHVS and CDR2 is FNYEAQ in the germline V gene. The ends were cut back, 3 bases at V and 8 bases at J, with 13 bases in the middle. The CDR3 loop spans 13 amino acids. CDR3 DNA sequence: TGTGCCAGCAGCTTGGGGGGGATTGAAGGCTACACCTTC. Translation gives CASSLGGIEGYTF. The full variable domain, rest sourced from reference TRBV7-6 and TRBJ1-2, is GAGVSQSPRYKVTKRGQDVALRCDPISGHVSLYWYRQALGQGPEFLTYFNYEAQQDKSGLPNDRFSAERPEGSISTLTIQRTEQRDSAMYRCASSLGGIEGYTFGSGTRLTVV.

The rearrangement joins TRBV28 to TRBJ2-3; the D gene is possibly TRBD2 (5 bases). In germline, CDR1 is MDHEN, CDR2 SYDVKM. V gave up 3 bases and J gave up 3 bases, with 10 bases separating them. The CDR3 has 14 amino acids. The CDR3 here is CASSFVGVTDTQYF. CDR3 nucleotides: TGTGCCAGCAGTTTCGTCGGGGTTACAGATACGCAGTATTTT. Supplemented by reference TRBV28 and TRBJ2-3, the full variable domain reads DVKVTQSSRYLVKRTGEKVFLECVQDMDHENMFWYRQDPGLGLRLIYFSYDVKMKEKGDIPEGYSVSREKKERFSLILESASTNQTSMYLCASSFVGVTDTQYFGPGTRLTVL.

The chain links TRBV5-1 to TRBJ1-1, with D maybe TRBD1 (5 bases). V lost 0 bases, J lost 1 base, and 10 bases lay in between. Germline values: CDR1 SGHRS, CDR2 YFSETQ. The CDR3 loop spans 15 amino acids. CDR3 nucleotides: TGCGCCAGCAGCTTGGGTCAGGGAACGAACACTGAAGCTTTCTTT. It translates to CASSLGQGTNTEAFF.

The chain combines TRBV9 with TRBJ2-1, with D unclear. Trimming cost V 4 bases and J 4 bases, with 18 bases left between them. This CDR3 region has 16 residues. Looked up from germline, CDR1 is SGDLS and CDR2 is YYNGEE. The CDR3 DNA follows: TGTGCCAGCAGCTCGAGACCCCGCACCGAGTACAATGAGCAGTTCTTC. This sequence encodes CASSSRPRTEYNEQFF.